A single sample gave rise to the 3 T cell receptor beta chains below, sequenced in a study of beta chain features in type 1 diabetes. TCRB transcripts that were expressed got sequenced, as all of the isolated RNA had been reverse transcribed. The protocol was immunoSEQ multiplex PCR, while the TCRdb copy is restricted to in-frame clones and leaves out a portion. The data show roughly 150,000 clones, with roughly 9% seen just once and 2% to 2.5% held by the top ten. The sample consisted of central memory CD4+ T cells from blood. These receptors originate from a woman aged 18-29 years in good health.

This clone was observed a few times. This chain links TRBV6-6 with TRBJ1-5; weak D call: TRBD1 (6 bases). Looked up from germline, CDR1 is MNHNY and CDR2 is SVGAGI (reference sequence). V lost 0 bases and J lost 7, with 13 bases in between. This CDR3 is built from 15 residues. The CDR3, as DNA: TGTGCCAGCAGTTACTCATACAGGGCTGGCCAGCCCCAGCATTTT. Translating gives CASSYSYRAGQPQHF.

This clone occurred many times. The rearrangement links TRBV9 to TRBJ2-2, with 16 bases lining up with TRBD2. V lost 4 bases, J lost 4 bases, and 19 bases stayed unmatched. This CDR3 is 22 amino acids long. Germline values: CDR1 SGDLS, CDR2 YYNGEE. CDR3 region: CASSSRPPGLAGGPKSTGELFF. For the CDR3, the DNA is TGTGCCAGCAGCTCCCGACCACCGGGACTAGCGGGGGGGCCGAAGAGCACCGGGGAGCTGTTTTTT.

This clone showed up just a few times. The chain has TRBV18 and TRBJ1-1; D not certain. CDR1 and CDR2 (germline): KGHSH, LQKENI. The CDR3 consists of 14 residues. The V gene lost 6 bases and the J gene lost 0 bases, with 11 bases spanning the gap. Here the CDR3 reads CASSLEAVNTEAFF. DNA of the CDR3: TGTGCCAGCTCCCTGGAGGCAGTGAACACTGAAGCTTTCTTT.